The 15 T cell receptor beta chains given below trace back to one sample, sequenced in a study of blood T cell repertoires in COVID-19. The repertoire was sequenced with immunoSEQ multiplex PCR; TCRdb's copy has only in-frame clones and lacks some. The sample contains 21,000 or so clones, about 88% of which appear only once. Sequencing was performed on peripheral blood. These receptor sequences come from a human donor in a cohort sampled during active COVID-19. The donor label of this sample is uncertain.

This chain links TRBV4-1 with TRBJ2-1; 13 bases are shared with TRBD2. The CDR3 is made up of 16 amino acids. V was pared by 0 bases and J by 7 bases, with 3 bases of the junction left unmatched. Germline CDR1 reads MGHRA; CDR2 reads YSYEKL. CDR3 protein: CASSQDRTSGRNEQFF. For the CDR3, the DNA is TGCGCCAGCAGCCAAGACAGGACTAGCGGGAGAAATGAGCAGTTCTTC.

The V and J genes are TRBV30 and TRBJ2-7; D is ambiguous. CDR3 size: 15 residues. V lost 0 bases and J 2 bases, leaving 14 bases between the germline ends. From germline, CDR1 is GTSNPN and CDR2 SVGIG (reference sequence). DNA for the CDR3: TGTGCCTGGAGTGTAGGAGTAGGCCCGCCCTACGAGCAGTACTTC. Its protein product is CAWSVGVGPPYEQYF.

This clone was seen once. Distinct nucleotide sequences in the sample also encode this CDR3. The chain is built from TRBV5-4 and TRBJ2-5; D may be TRBD1 (5 bases). With 3 bases removed from V and 1 base from J, the gap between germline ends came to 10 bases. This CDR3 spans 14 amino acids. The germline gives CDR1 SGHNT, CDR2 YYREEE (reference sequence). The CDR3 sequence: CASSSRGTQETQYF. Here the CDR3 DNA reads TGTGCCAGCAGCTCAAGGGGAACCCAAGAGACCCAGTACTTC.

This chain connects TRBV4-1 to TRBJ2-7; tentatively, D is TRBD1 (5 bases). The germline CDR1 and CDR2 sequences are MGHRA and YSYEKL. V was cut by 6 bases and J by 0 bases, with 18 bases left in between. The CDR3 covers 16 residues. CDR3 nucleotides: TGCGCCAGCAGTCCAAGCAACCGACAGTCCTCCTACGAGCAGTACTTC. This encodes CASSPSNRQSSYEQYF.

The V and J genes are TRBV5-8 and TRBJ1-1, with D perhaps TRBD1 (5 bases). V was shortened by 5 bases and J by 9 bases, with 11 bases between the two germline ends. There are 11 residues in the CDR3. The V gene's germline CDR1 is SGHTS and CDR2 YDEGEE. The CDR3 spells CASRGGVKAFF. The CDR3 DNA follows: TGTGCCAGCAGGGGGGGGGTCAAAGCTTTCTTT.

The CDR3 loop is CASSPTSGRAYGELFF. The CDR3 DNA sequence: TGTGCCAGCAGCCCTACTAGCGGGAGGGCCTACGGGGAGCTGTTTTTT. The rearrangement uses TRBV11-2 and TRBJ2-2; 13 nucleotides align to TRBD2. The ends lost 5 bases at V and 7 bases at J; junction bases unmatched: 7. CDR3 length: 16 amino acids. Germline-derived CDR1 and CDR2 are SGHAT and FQNNGV.

The rearrangement uses TRBV18 and TRBJ2-5; no clear D. Germline V gives CDR1 KGHSH, CDR2 LQKENI. The CDR3 has 14 amino acids. V was pared by 2 bases and J by 4 bases, with 11 bases between. CDR3 sequence reads: CASSPEAIIETQYF. CDR3 nucleotides: TGTGCCAGCTCACCAGAGGCGATAATAGAGACCCAGTACTTC.

This clone was seen a single time. The J gene is TRBJ2-7, the V gene TRBV7-2; TRBD2 aligns across 7 bases. Trimming at V came to 5 bases and at J to 0 bases, leaving 4 bases not matched to a gene. In germline, CDR1 is SGHTA, CDR2 FQGNSA. This CDR3 comprises 14 residues. The CDR3: CASSSRDYSYEQYF. The CDR3 bases are TGTGCCAGCAGCAGCCGGGACTACTCCTACGAGCAGTACTTC. The whole variable domain, remainder taken from reference TRBV7-2 and TRBJ2-7, is GAGVSQSPSNKVTEKGKDVELRCDPISGHTALYWYRQSLGQGLEFLIYFQGNSAPDKSGLPSDRFSAERTGGSVSTLTIQRTQQEDSAVYLCASSSRDYSYEQYFGPGTRLTVT.

J is TRBJ2-5 and V is TRBV4-2; 7 nucleotides align to TRBD1. The ends lost 4 bases at V and 5 bases at J; junction bases unmatched: 10. CDR1 and CDR2 from the germline V gene are LGHNA and YNFKEQ. The CDR3 consists of 15 residues. In nucleotides, the CDR3 is TGTGCCAGCAGCCTGTTTGGGGACAGCCGCGAGACCCAGTACTTC. Amino acid sequence: CASSLFGDSRETQYF.

V usage is TRBV11-2 and J usage is TRBJ2-5; D is uncertain. CDR1 is SGHAT, CDR2 FQNNGV, per germline. This CDR3 comprises 11 residues. V dropped 4 bases and J dropped 2 bases, with 2 bases sitting between them. CDR3: CASSSQETQYF. In nucleotides, the CDR3 is TGTGCCAGCAGCTCTCAAGAGACCCAGTACTTC.

This sequence joins TRBV7-9 and TRBJ1-1; D uncertain. The CDR3 has 14 amino acids. V was pared by 3 bases and J by 4 bases, with 12 bases between. Germline assignment: CDR1 SEHNR and CDR2 FQNEAQ (reference sequence). The CDR3 loop is CASSLGRGSTEAFF. The CDR3 DNA reads TGTGCCAGCAGCTTGGGCCGAGGGAGCACTGAAGCTTTCTTT.

The chain is built from TRBV2 and TRBJ1-2, with TRBD1 matching over 10 bases. Germline trimming cut 7 bases from V and 5 bases from J; bases unmatched to any gene: 4. The CDR3 sequence is 13 residues long. CDR1 SNHLY and CDR2 FYNNEI come from the germline V gene. CDR3 loop: CASTDRGLYGYTF. CDR3 sequence (DNA): TGTGCCAGCACAGACAGGGGGCTGTATGGCTACACCTTC.

CDR3 amino acids: CASSQDRVRGKNTEAFF. In DNA form, the CDR3 reads TGTGCCAGCAGCCAAGATCGGGTCAGGGGTAAAAACACTGAAGCTTTCTTT. V usage is TRBV3-1 (or the pseudogene TRBV3-2) and J usage is TRBJ1-1, with D perhaps TRBD1 (6 bases). Germline CDR1 reads LGHDT; CDR2 reads YNNKEL (reference sequence). The V gene lost 0 bases and the J gene lost 2 bases, with 16 bases spanning the gap. CDR3 length equals 17 residues.

There are a few counts of this clone. The V call is TRBV6-6, the J call TRBJ2-7, with 9 bases fitting TRBD2. Germline CDR1 MNHNY, CDR2 SVGAGI (reference sequence). V trimming: 5 bases; J trimming: 1 base; junction bases outside the gene matches: 3. The CDR3 sequence is 14 residues long. The CDR3 DNA reads as TGTGCCAGCAGTGTGGCGGGAGGGTCCTACGAGCAGTACTTC. It translates to CASSVAGGSYEQYF.

The chain couples TRBV7-9 to TRBJ2-1; D might be TRBD2 (6 bases). The V end was cut by 5 bases, the J end by 6 bases, with 23 bases between. The length of the CDR3 is 17 residues. CDR1 SEHNR and CDR2 FQNEAQ come from the germline V gene (reference sequence). The CDR3 sequence is CASSRGLERAPRNEQFF. The CDR3 nucleotides are TGTGCCAGCAGCCGAGGCTTGGAGCGGGCGCCTCGCAATGAGCAGTTCTTC.